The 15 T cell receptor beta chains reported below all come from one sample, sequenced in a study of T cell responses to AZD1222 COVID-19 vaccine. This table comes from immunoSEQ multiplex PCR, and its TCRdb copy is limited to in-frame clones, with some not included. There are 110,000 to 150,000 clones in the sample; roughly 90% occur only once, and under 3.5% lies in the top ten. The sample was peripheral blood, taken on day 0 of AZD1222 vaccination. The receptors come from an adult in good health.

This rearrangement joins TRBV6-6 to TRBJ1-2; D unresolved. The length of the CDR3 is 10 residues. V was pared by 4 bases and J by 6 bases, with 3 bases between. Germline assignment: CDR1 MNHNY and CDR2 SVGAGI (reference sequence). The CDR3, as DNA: TGTGCCAGCAGTTCCGATGGCTACACCTTC. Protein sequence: CASSSDGYTF.

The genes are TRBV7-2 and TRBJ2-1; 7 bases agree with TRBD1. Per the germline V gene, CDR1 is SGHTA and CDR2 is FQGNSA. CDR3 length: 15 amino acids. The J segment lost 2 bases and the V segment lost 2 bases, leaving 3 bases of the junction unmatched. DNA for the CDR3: TGTGCCAGCAGCTTACTCGGACAGGCCTACAATGAGCAGTTCTTC. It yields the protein CASSLLGQAYNEQFF.

The CDR3 region is CASSLLDRAYGYTF. The CDR3 nucleotides are TGTGCCAGCAGCCTACTAGACAGGGCGTATGGCTACACCTTC. The rearrangement uses TRBV5-4 and TRBJ1-2; 7 bases are shared with TRBD1. CDR3 length equals 14 residues. Losses at the gene ends were 4 bases for V and 5 bases for J; bases not matched to a gene: 8. CDR1 and CDR2 (germline): SGHNT, YYREEE (reference sequence). The full variable domain, its missing parts supplied by reference TRBV5-4 and TRBJ1-2, is ETGVTQSPTHLIKTRGQQVTLRCSSQSGHNTVSWYQQALGQGPQFIFQYYREEENGRGNFPPRFSGLQFPNYSSELNVNALELDDSALYLCASSLLDRAYGYTFGSGTRLTVV.

The CDR3 spells CASSLGAGSRNEQFF. In DNA, the CDR3 is TGCGCCAGCAGCTTGGGGGCAGGTAGTAGGAATGAGCAGTTCTTC. This rearrangement joins TRBV5-1 to TRBJ2-1; D is unclear. The CDR3 consists of 15 residues. From germline, CDR1 is SGHRS and CDR2 YFSETQ. The ends were cut back, 0 bases at V and 7 bases at J, with 14 bases in the middle.

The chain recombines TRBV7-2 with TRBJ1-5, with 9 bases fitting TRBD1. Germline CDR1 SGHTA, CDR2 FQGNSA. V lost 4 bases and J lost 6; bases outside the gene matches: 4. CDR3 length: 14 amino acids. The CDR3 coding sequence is TGTGCCAGCAGCTCACAGGGGGCGGGTCAGCCCCAGCATTTT. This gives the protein CASSSQGAGQPQHF.

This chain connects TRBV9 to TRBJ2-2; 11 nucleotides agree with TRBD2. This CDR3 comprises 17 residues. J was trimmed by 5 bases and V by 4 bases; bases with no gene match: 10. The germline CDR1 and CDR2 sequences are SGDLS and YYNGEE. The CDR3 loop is CASSIRLAGTGTGELFF. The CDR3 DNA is TGTGCCAGCAGCATCCGACTAGCGGGAACGGGGACCGGGGAGCTGTTTTTT.

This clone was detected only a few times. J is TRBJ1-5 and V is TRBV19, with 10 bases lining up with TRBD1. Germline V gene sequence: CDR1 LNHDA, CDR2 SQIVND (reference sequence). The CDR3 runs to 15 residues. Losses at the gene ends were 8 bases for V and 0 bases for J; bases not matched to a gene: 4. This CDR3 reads CASRDRGYSNQPQHF. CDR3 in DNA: TGTGCCAGTCGGGACAGGGGCTATAGCAATCAGCCCCAGCATTTT.

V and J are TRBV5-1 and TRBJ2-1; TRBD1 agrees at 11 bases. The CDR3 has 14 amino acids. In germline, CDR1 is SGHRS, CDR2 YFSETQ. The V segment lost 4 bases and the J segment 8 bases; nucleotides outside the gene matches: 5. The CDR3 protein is CASSPGQGAYEQFF. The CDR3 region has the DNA TGCGCCAGCAGCCCTGGACAGGGGGCCTATGAGCAGTTCTTC.

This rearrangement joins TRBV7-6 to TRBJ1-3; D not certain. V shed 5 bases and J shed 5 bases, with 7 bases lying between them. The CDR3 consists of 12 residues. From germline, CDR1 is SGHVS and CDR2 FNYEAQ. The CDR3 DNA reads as TGTGCCAGCAGCGCAAACAGAAACACCATATATTTT. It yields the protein CASSANRNTIYF.

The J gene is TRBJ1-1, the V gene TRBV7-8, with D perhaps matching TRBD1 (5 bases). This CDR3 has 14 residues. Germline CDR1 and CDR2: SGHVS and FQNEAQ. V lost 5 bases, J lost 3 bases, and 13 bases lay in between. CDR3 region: CASSVRQPYTEAFF. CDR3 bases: TGTGCCAGCAGCGTAAGACAGCCGTACACTGAAGCTTTCTTT.

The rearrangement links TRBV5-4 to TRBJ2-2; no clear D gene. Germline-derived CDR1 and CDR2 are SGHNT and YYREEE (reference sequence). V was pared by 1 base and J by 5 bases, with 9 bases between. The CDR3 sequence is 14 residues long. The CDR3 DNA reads TGTGCCAGCAGCTTGTATAGTGGAACCGGGGAGCTGTTTTTT. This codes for CASSLYSGTGELFF. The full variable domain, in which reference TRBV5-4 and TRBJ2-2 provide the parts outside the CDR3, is ETGVTQSPTHLIKTRGQQVTLRCSSQSGHNTVSWYQQALGQGPQFIFQYYREEENGRGNFPPRFSGLQFPNYSSELNVNALELDDSALYLCASSLYSGTGELFFGEGSRLTVL.

CDR3 in amino acids: CASSSSGGVEAFF. CDR3 bases: TGTGCCAGCAGCTCCAGCGGGGGGGTTGAAGCTTTCTTT. This chain connects TRBV2 to TRBJ1-1; tentative D call: TRBD1 (5 bases). CDR3 length equals 13 residues. V was pared by 6 bases and J by 7 bases, with 15 bases between. CDR1 and CDR2 from the germline V gene are SNHLY and FYNNEI.

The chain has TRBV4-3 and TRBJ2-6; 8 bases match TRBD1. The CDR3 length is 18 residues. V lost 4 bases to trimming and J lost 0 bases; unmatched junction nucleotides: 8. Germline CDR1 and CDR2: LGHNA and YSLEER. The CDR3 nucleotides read TGCGCCAGCAGCCCCCGGACAGGGATAACCTCTGGGGCCAACGTCCTGACTTTC. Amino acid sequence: CASSPRTGITSGANVLTF.

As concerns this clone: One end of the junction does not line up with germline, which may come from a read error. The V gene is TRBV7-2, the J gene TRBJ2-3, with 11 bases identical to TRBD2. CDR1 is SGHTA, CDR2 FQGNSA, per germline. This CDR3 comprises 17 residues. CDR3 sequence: CASSVAGGFSSTDTQYF. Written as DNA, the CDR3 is TGTGCCAGCAGCGTAGCGGGGGGGTTTTCTAGCACAGATACGCAGTATTTT.

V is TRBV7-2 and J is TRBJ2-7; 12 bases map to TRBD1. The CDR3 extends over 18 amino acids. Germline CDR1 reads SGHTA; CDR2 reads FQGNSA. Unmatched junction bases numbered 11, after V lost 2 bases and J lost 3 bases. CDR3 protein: CASSLPGAGTGGFYEQYF. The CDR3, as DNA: TGTGCCAGCAGCTTACCTGGGGCCGGGACAGGGGGCTTCTACGAGCAGTACTTC.